One T cell receptor beta chain is described in this entry. Its target is not known. This sample was taken from a study of cytomegalovirus exposure and HLA in healthy donors. General study findings and limits: An ancestry cluster, one associated with Asian ancestry, reportedly showed fewer N-insertions than the 666-donor mean in a later analysis. TCR association rates varied by HLA locus in a later analysis, with DRB1 highest and HLA-C lowest.

It was with 60 Vbeta and 13 Jbeta primers that the PCR ran. As originally analysed: Roughly 11 million shared chains were among approximately 80 million unique TCR beta chains counted in a later analysis. Sequencing used immunoSEQ multiplex PCR; TCRdb keeps in-frame clones, though not all of them. The V and J calls and clone size were taken over from that table, and D and trimming were inferred from the DNA. The data show 150,000 to 200,000 clones, with less than 90% seen just once and 0.2% to 0.3% held by the top ten. This TCR derives from a boy aged 5-17 years in good health and CMV-seronegative. Source material: PBMCs.

DNA of the CDR3: TGTGCCATCAGTGGTTCCCAGGGTCGCTACGAGCAGTACTTC. Residues: CAISGSQGRYEQYF. J is TRBJ2-7 and V is TRBV10-3; tentative D call: TRBD1 (5 bases). The germline V and J ends were trimmed by 4 bases and 3 bases, with 13 bases remaining between them. The CDR3 consists of 14 residues. Per germline, CDR1 ENHRY and CDR2 SYGVKD.